These 13 T cell receptor beta chains were all obtained from the same sample, sequenced in a study of beta chain features in type 1 diabetes. The authors reverse transcribed all of the isolated RNA, so sequencing captured expressed TCRB transcripts. Data came from immunoSEQ multiplex PCR; TCRdb stores just in-frame clones and leaves some out. The data hold about 15,000 clones, with approximately 55% observed a single time. Specimen: stem cell memory CD4+ T cells from blood. The receptors here all came from a young woman in good health.

The rearrangement links TRBV5-6 to TRBJ2-1; 10 bases fit TRBD2. Germline CDR1 reads SGHDT; CDR2 reads YYEEEE. The J segment lost 4 bases and the V segment lost 1 base, leaving 2 bases of the junction unmatched. This CDR3 spans 15 amino acids. The CDR3 here is CASSLKRGGYNEQFF. CDR3 coding DNA: TGTGCCAGCAGCTTGAAGCGGGGGGGATACAATGAGCAGTTCTTC.

A few counts support this clone. CDR3 loop: CASSQEQAYQETQYF. The CDR3 bases are TGCGCCAGCAGCCAAGAACAGGCCTACCAAGAGACCCAGTACTTC. The rearrangement joins TRBV4-3 to TRBJ2-5; a weak D match, TRBD1 (5 bases). Germline values: CDR1 LGHNA, CDR2 YSLEER. The CDR3 spans 15 residues. Trimming left V 0 bases short and J 0 bases short, with 8 bases between.

CDR3 sequence (DNA): TGCGCCAGCAGCTTGGTACAGGACAATGAGCAGTTCTTC. This gives the protein CASSLVQDNEQFF. V usage is TRBV5-1 and J usage is TRBJ2-1; TRBD1 is a possible D gene (5 bases). CDR1 is SGHRS and CDR2 is YFSETQ in the germline V gene. V shed 0 bases and J shed 5 bases, with 6 bases lying between them. The CDR3 length is 13 residues.

The chain combines TRBV19 with TRBJ2-7, with D possibly matching TRBD1 (5 bases). Germline-derived CDR1 and CDR2 are LNHDA and SQIVND (reference sequence). CDR3 length: 14 residues. Trimming removed 7 bases from V and 5 bases from J, with 18 bases in between. The CDR3 region has the DNA TGTGCCAGTAAGGGGTTTTGGGCCATCAACGAGCAGTACTTC. Residues: CASKGFWAINEQYF.

The rearrangement joins TRBV7-8 to TRBJ2-7; D might be TRBD2 (5 bases). This CDR3 region has 19 residues. Trimming cost V 1 base and J 0 bases, with 22 bases left between them. Germline V gives CDR1 SGHVS, CDR2 FQNEAQ. CDR3 sequence (DNA): TGTGCCAGCAGCTTAGGACCCCCCGGGGTGGCCGGGAACTCCTACGAGCAGTACTTC. Translation gives CASSLGPPGVAGNSYEQYF.

This clone occurred a few times. This rearrangement joins TRBV4-1 to TRBJ2-7, with 16 positions matching TRBD2. This CDR3 spans 16 amino acids. The V segment lost 4 bases and the J segment 2 bases; nucleotides outside the gene matches: 2. Germline CDR1 MGHRA, CDR2 YSYEKL. The CDR3 spells CASSPGTSGGAYEQYF. The DNA of the CDR3 is TGCGCCAGCAGCCCAGGGACTAGCGGGGGGGCCTACGAGCAGTACTTC.

The chain combines TRBV18 with TRBJ1-1; no firm D call. The CDR3 loop spans 14 amino acids. CDR1 is KGHSH, CDR2 LQKENI, per germline. V lost 3 bases to trimming and J lost 0 bases, with 8 bases between them. The DNA for the CDR3 is TGTGCCAGCTCACCCGAATACATGAACACTGAAGCTTTCTTT. This gives the protein CASSPEYMNTEAFF.

This clone was recorded a few times. This sequence joins TRBV6-5 and TRBJ2-7; D gene ambiguous. This CDR3 spans 11 amino acids. Germline V lookup: CDR1 MNHEY, CDR2 SVGAGI. V was pared by 10 bases and J by 3 bases, with 10 bases between. CDR3 loop: CATRALYEQYF. The DNA of the CDR3 is TGTGCCACCCGAGCCCTCTACGAGCAGTACTTC.

This clone came up a few times. The rearrangement uses TRBV5-4 and TRBJ1-1; 12 nucleotides line up with TRBD1. After removal of 1 base from V and 0 bases from J, the junction contained 4 bases not matched to a gene. The CDR3 is made up of 17 amino acids. Germline V CDR1 and CDR2: SGHNT, YYREEE (reference sequence). The CDR3 nucleotides read TGTGCCAGCAGCTTGCCTGGGACAGGGGGCATGAACACTGAAGCTTTCTTT. It is translated as CASSLPGTGGMNTEAFF.

The sample holds a few counts of this clone. J is TRBJ1-4 and V is TRBV7-8; possibly TRBD1 for D (5 bases). Per the germline V gene, CDR1 is SGHVS and CDR2 is FQNEAQ. Trimming left V 6 bases short and J 8 bases short, with 13 bases between. This CDR3 has 13 amino acids. The CDR3 nucleotides are TGTGCCAGCAGTCAGGGTTTCCAGGAAAAACTGTTTTTT. Protein: CASSQGFQEKLFF.

In its sample, this clone was seen a few times. The V call is TRBV30, the J call TRBJ2-2; no clear D gene. V shed 4 bases and J shed 1 base, with 10 bases lying between them. Per the germline V gene, CDR1 is GTSNPN and CDR2 is SVGIG (reference sequence). The CDR3 is 14 amino acids. CDR3 sequence: CAWKPPGNTGELFF. Written as DNA, the CDR3 is TGTGCCTGGAAGCCCCCGGGGAACACCGGGGAGCTGTTTTTT.

This chain connects TRBV30 to TRBJ2-6; TRBD2 matches 8 bases. Per the germline V gene, CDR1 is GTSNPN and CDR2 is SVGIG (reference sequence). J was trimmed by 16 bases and V by 0 bases; bases with no gene match: 14. The CDR3 length is 15 residues. The DNA for the CDR3 is TGTGCCTGGAGTGTGGGTCGGGGGGGCGCGTTATCGCTGACTTTC. Translating it yields CAWSVGRGGALSLTF. Filled out from reference TRBV30 and TRBJ2-6, the complete variable domain reads SQTIHQWPATLVQPVGSPLSLECTVEGTSNPNLYWYRQAAGRGLQLLFYSVGIGQISSEVPQNLSASRPQDRQFILSSKKLLLSDSGFYLCAWSVGRGGALSLTFGAGSRLTVL.

V and J are TRBV9 and TRBJ1-2, with D maybe TRBD1 (6 bases). The germline gives CDR1 SGDLS, CDR2 YYNGEE. This CDR3 has 17 residues. V was shortened by 2 bases and J by 8 bases, with 25 bases between the two germline ends. CDR3 nucleotide sequence: TGTGCCAGCAGCGTGAGCCCGTTGTCCGGACAGCAAAGGGGCTACACCTTC. Its protein is CASSVSPLSGQQRGYTF.